Listed here are 9 T cell receptor beta chains from one sample, sequenced in a study of T cells after yellow fever vaccination. TCRdb reprocessed the 5' RACE reads via MiXCR and lists one record per CDR3 protein. The table shows over 250,000 distinct CDR3 sequences, with roughly 4.3% occurring only once. Sequencing was performed on PBMCs, taken 5 days after the yellow fever booster vaccination. These TCRs come from a man between 18 and 35 years old who received the YFV17D yellow fever vaccine.

This clonotype came up a few times. V gene TRBV7-7 combines with J gene TRBJ2-1; D is undetermined. The CDR3 length is 14 residues. In germline, CDR1 is SSHAT, CDR2 FNYEAQ (reference sequence). The ends were cut back, 6 bases at V and 0 bases at J, with 9 bases in the middle. The DNA of the CDR3 is TGTGCCAGCAGTCCCACAGACTCCTACAATGAGCAGTTCTTC. Its translation: CASSPTDSYNEQFF.

The chain uses TRBV5-1 and TRBJ2-3, with a tentative D call TRBD1 (8 bases). Germline assignment: CDR1 SGHRS and CDR2 YFSETQ. The CDR3 sequence is 15 residues long. Trimming stripped 0 bases from V and 5 bases from J, with 13 bases between. The DNA of the CDR3 is TGCGCCAGCAGCTTGGAACAGGGGGAGGGAGATACGCAGTATTTT. Protein product: CASSLEQGEGDTQYF.

This clonotype was recorded at least ten times. The rearrangement uses TRBV5-1 and TRBJ1-1, with a possible D match to TRBD1 (5 bases). Per the germline V gene, CDR1 is SGHRS and CDR2 is YFSETQ. Trimming removed 7 bases from V and 4 bases from J, with 17 bases in between. The CDR3 runs to 14 residues. Here the CDR3 DNA reads TGCGCCAGCGCCGAAGGGGATGAGGGCACTGAAGCTTTCTTT. The encoded protein is CASAEGDEGTEAFF.

This clonotype showed up just a few times. The chain's CDR3 is CASSRGPTEATFF. The CDR3 DNA reads as TGTGCCAGCTCCCGTGGGCCCACAGAAGCTACTTTCTTT. This chain links TRBV7-9 with TRBJ1-1; D gene ambiguous. Trimming pared 8 bases from V and 12 bases from J, leaving 22 bases between. From germline, CDR1 is SEHNR and CDR2 FQNEAQ (reference sequence). CDR3 length: 13 amino acids.

This clonotype was observed a handful of times. The CDR3 DNA reads as TGTGCCAGCAGTTTACCCCGGACAGGGGGAAGCGGCTACACCTTC. Protein sequence: CASSLPRTGGSGYTF. V and J are TRBV28 and TRBJ1-2; 10 bases fit TRBD1. CDR1 is MDHEN and CDR2 is SYDVKM in the germline V gene. The length of the CDR3 is 15 residues. The junction had 8 bases not matched to a gene; V was cut back by 2 bases and J by 8 bases.

The rearrangement links TRBV4-1 to TRBJ2-7; weak D call: TRBD1 (5 bases). Germline CDR1 and CDR2: MGHRA and YSYEKL. The CDR3 sequence is 16 residues long. V was pared by 1 base and J by 4 bases, with 17 bases between. The CDR3 coding sequence is TGCGCCAGCAGCCAAGGGGGCGCCCGAGGAAGATACGAGCAGTACTTC. Encoded protein: CASSQGGARGRYEQYF.

The chain employs TRBV21-1 and TRBJ1-4. TRBV21-1 is deemed a pseudogene. This CDR3 region has 14 residues. The CDR3 DNA reads as TGTGCCAGCAGCAAAGAGCAGGCCAATGAAAAACTGTTTTTT. This codes for CASSKEQANEKLFF.

This clonotype appeared many times. The chain uses TRBV7-2 and TRBJ1-6; no definite D call. The CDR3 extends over 12 amino acids. Between the trimmed V and J ends, which lost 4 bases and 12 bases, there was a span of 10 bases. From germline, CDR1 is SGHTA and CDR2 FQGNSA. CDR3 region: CASSSMRVPLHF. The CDR3 DNA reads as TGTGCCAGCAGCTCCATGAGGGTACCCCTCCACTTT.

The rearrangement uses TRBV5-1 and TRBJ1-1, with 8 bases fitting TRBD1. The junction had 13 bases not matched to a gene; V was cut back by 5 bases and J by 7 bases. CDR3 length: 15 residues. The germline gives CDR1 SGHRS, CDR2 YFSETQ. The CDR3 loop reads CASSLRQGHGGEAFF. In nucleotides, the CDR3 is TGCGCCAGCAGTTTGAGACAGGGGCATGGGGGTGAAGCTTTCTTT. Combining the CDR3 with reference TRBV5-1 and TRBJ1-1 gives the whole variable domain KAGVTQTPRYLIKTRGQQVTLSCSPISGHRSVSWYQQTPGQGLQFLFEYFSETQRNKGNFPGRFSGRQFSNSRSEMNVSTLELGDSALYLCASSLRQGHGGEAFFGQGTRLTVV.